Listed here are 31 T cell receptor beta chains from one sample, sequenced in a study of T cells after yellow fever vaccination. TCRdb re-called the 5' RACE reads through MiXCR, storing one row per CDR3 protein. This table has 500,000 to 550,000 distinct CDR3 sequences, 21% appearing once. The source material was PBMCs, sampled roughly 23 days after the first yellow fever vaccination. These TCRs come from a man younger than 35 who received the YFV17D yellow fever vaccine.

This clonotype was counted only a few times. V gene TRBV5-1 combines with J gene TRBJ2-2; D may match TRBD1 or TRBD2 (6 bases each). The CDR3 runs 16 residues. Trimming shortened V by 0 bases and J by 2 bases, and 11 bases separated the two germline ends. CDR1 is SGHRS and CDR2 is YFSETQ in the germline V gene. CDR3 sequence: CASSLGGAGNTGELFF. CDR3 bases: TGCGCCAGCAGCTTGGGGGGGGCCGGTAACACCGGGGAGCTGTTTTTT.

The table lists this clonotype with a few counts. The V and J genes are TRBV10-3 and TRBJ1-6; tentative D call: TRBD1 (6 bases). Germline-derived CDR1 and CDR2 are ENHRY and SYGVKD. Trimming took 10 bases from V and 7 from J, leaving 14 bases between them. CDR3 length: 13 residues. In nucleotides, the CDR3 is TGTGCCACCGGAGGGCAGGGGAATTCACCCCTCCACTTT. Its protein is CATGGQGNSPLHF.

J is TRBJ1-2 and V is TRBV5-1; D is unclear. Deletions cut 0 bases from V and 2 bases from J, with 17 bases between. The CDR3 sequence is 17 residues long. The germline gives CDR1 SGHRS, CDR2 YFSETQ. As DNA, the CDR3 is TGCGCCAGCAGCTTGGCTTCAGGTGCCGTAGGAAACTATGGCTACACCTTC. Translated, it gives CASSLASGAVGNYGYTF.

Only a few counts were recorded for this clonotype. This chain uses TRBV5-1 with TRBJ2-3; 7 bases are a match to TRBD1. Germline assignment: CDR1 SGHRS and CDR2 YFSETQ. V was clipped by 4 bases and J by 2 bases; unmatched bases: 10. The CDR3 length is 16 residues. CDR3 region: CASSPSGTAATDTQYF. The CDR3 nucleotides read TGCGCCAGCAGCCCGAGTGGGACAGCGGCCACAGATACGCAGTATTTT.

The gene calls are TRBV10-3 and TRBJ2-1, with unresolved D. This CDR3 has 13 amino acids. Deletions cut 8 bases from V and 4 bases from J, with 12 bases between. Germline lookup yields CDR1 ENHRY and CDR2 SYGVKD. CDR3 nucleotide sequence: TGTGCCATCTATGTCACGACGTACAATGAGCAGTTCTTC. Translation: CAIYVTTYNEQFF.

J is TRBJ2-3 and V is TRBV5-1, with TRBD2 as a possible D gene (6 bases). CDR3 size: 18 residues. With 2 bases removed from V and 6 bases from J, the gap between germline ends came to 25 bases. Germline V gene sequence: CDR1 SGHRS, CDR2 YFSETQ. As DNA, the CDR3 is TGCGCCAGCAGCTTTGGGACCCCGGCGGGAAACCCTGTTGATACGCAGTATTTT. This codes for CASSFGTPAGNPVDTQYF.

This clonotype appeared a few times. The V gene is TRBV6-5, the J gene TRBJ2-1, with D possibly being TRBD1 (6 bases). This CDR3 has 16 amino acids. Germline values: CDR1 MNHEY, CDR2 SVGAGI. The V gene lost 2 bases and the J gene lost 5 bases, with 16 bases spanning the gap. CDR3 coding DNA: TGTGCCAGCAGTTACGGACAGTTCCTTGTTCACAATGAGCAGTTCTTC. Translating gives CASSYGQFLVHNEQFF.

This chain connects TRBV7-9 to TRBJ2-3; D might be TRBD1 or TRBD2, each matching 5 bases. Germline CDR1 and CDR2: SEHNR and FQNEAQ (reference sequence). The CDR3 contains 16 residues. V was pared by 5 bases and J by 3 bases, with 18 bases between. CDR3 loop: CASSPPGTRSTDTQYF. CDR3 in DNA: TGTGCCAGCAGCCCTCCCGGGACCCGGTCAACAGATACGCAGTATTTT.

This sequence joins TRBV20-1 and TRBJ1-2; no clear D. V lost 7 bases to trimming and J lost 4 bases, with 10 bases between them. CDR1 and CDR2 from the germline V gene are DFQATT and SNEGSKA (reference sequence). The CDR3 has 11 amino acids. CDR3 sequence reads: CSVPQVYGYTF. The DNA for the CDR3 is TGCAGTGTTCCGCAGGTCTATGGCTACACCTTC.

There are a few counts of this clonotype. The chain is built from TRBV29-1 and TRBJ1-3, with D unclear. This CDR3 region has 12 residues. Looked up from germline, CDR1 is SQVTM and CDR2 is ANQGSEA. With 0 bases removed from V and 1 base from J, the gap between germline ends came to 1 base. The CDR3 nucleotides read TGCAGCGTTGAAGATTCTGGAAACACCATATATTTT. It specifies CSVEDSGNTIYF.

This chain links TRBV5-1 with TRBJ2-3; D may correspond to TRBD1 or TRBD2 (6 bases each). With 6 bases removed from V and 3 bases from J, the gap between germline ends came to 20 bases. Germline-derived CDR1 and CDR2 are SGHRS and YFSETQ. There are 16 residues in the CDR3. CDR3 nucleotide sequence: TGCGCCAGCACCCCACGCGGTCCGGGGGCGACAGATACGCAGTATTTT. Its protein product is CASTPRGPGATDTQYF.

The CDR3 reads CATTLSGGGGQPQHF. CDR3 sequence (DNA): TGTGCCACCACTCTTTCAGGGGGCGGCGGGCAGCCCCAGCATTTT. This chain uses TRBV6-1 with TRBJ1-5; 8 bases are shared with TRBD1. V shed 10 bases, J shed 7 bases, and the junction held 15 bases outside the gene matches. Germline values: CDR1 MNHNS, CDR2 SASEGT. This CDR3 is built from 15 residues.

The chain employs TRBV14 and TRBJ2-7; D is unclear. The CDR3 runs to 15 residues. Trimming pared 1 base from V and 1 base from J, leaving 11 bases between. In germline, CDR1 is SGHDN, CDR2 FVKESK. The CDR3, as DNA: TGTGCCAGCAGCCAAGTAGGGTACCTTTCCTACGAGCAGTACTTC. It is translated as CASSQVGYLSYEQYF. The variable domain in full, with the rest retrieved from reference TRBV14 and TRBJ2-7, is EAGVTQFPSHSVIEKGQTVTLRCDPISGHDNLYWYRRVMGKEIKFLLHFVKESKQDESGMPNNRFLAERTGGTYSTLKVQPAELEDSGVYFCASSQVGYLSYEQYFGPGTRLTVT.

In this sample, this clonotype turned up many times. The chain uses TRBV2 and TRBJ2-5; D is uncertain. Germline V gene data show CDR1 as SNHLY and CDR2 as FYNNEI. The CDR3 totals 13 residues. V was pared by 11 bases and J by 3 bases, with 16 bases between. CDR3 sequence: CARSSGLEETQYF. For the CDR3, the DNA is TGTGCCCGCTCGTCGGGCCTAGAAGAGACCCAGTACTTC.

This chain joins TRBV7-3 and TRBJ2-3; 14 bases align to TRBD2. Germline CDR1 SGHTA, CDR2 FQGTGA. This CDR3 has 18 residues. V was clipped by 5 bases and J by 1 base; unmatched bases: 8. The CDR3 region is CASSQGLAGGLGTDTQYF. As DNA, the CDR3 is TGTGCCAGCAGCCAAGGACTAGCGGGGGGCCTGGGCACAGATACGCAGTATTTT.

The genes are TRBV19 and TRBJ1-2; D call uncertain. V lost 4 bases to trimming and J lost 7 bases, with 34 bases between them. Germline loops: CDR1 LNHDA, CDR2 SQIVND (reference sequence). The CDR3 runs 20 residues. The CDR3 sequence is CASSTTLGRRADRTSGGYTF. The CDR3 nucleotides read TGTGCCAGTAGTACCACCTTAGGCCGAAGGGCCGATCGAACGTCGGGTGGCTACACCTTC.

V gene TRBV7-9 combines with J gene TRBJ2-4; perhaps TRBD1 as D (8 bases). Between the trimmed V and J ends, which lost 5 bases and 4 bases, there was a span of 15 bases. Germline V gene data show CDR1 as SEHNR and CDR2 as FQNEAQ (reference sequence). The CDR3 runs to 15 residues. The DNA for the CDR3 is TGTGCCAGCAGCCCCCACAGGGGGGGGAAAAACATTCAGTACTTC. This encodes CASSPHRGGKNIQYF.

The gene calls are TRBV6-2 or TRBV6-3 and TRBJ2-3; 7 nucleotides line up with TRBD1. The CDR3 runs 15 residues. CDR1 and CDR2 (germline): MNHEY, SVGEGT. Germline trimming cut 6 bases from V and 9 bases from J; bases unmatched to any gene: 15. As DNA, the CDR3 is TGTGCCAGCAGACCCAGGGGGATGGTGTTTGACACGCAGTATTTT. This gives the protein CASRPRGMVFDTQYF.

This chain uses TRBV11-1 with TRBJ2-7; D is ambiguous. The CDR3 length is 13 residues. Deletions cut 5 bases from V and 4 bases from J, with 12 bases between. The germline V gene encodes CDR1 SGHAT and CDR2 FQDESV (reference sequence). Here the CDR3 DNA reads TGTGCCAGCAGCGGCCGGGTAGTGTACGAGCAGTACTTC. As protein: CASSGRVVYEQYF.

The CDR3 loop reads CASNKMGQILMNTEAFF. The CDR3 DNA follows: TGTGCCAGCAACAAAATGGGACAGATACTAATGAACACTGAAGCTTTCTTT. J is TRBJ1-1 and V is TRBV7-2; 7 bases are a match to TRBD1. V trimming: 7 bases; J trimming: 0 bases; junction bases outside the gene matches: 14. The CDR3 has 17 residues. The germline V gene encodes CDR1 SGHTA and CDR2 FQGNSA.

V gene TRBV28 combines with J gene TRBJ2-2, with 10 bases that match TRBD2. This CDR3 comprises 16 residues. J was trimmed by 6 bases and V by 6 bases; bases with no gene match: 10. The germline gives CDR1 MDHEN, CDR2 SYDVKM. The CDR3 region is CASSKLAGLLPGELFF. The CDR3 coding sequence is TGTGCCAGCAGCAAACTAGCGGGGCTACTTCCCGGGGAGCTGTTTTTT.

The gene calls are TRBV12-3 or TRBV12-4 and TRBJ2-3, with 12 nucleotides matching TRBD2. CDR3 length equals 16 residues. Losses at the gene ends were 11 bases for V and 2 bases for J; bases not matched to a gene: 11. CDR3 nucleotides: TGTGCCTCCATTTCCCGACTAGCGGGGGCCACAGATACGCAGTATTTT. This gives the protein CASISRLAGATDTQYF.

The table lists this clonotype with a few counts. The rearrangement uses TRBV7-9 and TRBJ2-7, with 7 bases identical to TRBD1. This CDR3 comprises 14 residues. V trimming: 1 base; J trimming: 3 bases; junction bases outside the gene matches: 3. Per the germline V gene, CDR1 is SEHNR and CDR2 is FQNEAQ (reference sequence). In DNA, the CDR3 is TGTGCCAGCAGCTTAGAGGGACAGAACTACGAGCAGTACTTC. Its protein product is CASSLEGQNYEQYF. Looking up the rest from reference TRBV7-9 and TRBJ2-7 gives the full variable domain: DTGVSQNPRHKITKRGQNVTFRCDPISEHNRLYWYRQTLGQGPEFLTYFQNEAQLEKSRLLSDRFSAERPKGSFSTLEIQRTEQGDSAMYLCASSLEGQNYEQYFGPGTRLTVT.

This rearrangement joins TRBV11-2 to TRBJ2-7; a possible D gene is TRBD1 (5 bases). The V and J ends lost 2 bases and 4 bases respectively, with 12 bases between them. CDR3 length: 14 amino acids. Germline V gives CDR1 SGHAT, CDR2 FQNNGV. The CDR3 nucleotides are TGTGCCAGCAGCTTATCACCAGGGTGGTACGAGCAGTACTTC. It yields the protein CASSLSPGWYEQYF. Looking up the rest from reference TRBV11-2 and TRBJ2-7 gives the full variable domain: EAGVAQSPRYKIIEKRQSVAFWCNPISGHATLYWYQQILGQGPKLLIQFQNNGVVDDSQLPKDRFSAERLKGVDSTLKIQPAKLEDSAVYLCASSLSPGWYEQYFGPGTRLTVT.

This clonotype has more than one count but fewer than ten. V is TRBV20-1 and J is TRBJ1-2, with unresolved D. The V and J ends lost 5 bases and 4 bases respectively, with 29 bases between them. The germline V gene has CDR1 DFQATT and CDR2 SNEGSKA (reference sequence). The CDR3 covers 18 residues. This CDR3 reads CSAVHTSPHTAAAYGYTF. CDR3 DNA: TGCAGTGCTGTACATACTTCCCCTCATACCGCCGCCGCCTATGGCTACACCTTC.

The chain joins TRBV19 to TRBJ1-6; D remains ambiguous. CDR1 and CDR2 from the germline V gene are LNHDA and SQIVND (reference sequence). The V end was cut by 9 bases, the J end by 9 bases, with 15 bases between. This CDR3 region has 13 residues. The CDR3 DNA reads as TGTGCCAGCTCCGGAACAAGTGGTTCACCCCTCCACTTT. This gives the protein CASSGTSGSPLHF.

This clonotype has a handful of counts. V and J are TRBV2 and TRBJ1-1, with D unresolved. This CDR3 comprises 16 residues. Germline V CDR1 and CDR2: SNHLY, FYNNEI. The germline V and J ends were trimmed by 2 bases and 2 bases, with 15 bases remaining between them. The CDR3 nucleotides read TGTGCCAGCAGTGAATCATACGCGGATGTTAACACTGAAGCTTTCTTT. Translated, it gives CASSESYADVNTEAFF.

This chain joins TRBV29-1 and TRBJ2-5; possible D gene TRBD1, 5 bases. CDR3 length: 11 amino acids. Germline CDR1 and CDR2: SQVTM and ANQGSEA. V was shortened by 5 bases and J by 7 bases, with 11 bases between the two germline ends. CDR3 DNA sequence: TGCAGCGTTAACCCGCAGGGGACCCAGTACTTC. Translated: CSVNPQGTQYF. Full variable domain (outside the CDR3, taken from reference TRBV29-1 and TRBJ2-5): SAVISQKPSRDICQRGTSLTIQCQVDSQVTMMFWYRQQPGQSLTLIATANQGSEATYESGFVIDKFPISRPNLTFSTLTVSNMSPEDSSIYLCSVNPQGTQYFGPGTRLLVL.

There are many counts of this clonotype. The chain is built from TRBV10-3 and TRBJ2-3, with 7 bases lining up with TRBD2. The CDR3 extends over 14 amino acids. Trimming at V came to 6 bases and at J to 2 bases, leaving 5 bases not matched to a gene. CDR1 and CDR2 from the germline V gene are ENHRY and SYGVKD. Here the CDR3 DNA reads TGTGCCATCAGCGTAGCGGGTAACACAGATACGCAGTATTTT. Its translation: CAISVAGNTDTQYF.

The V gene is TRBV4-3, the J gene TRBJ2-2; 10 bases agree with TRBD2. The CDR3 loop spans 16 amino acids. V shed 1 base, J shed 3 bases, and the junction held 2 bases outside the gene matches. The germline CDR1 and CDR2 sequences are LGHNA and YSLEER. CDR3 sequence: CASSQGTSGYTGELFF. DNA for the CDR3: TGCGCCAGCAGCCAAGGGACTAGCGGTTACACCGGGGAGCTGTTTTTT.

DNA for the CDR3: TGTGCCAGCAGCCCGTTAGGGGGCTACACCTTC. This encodes CASSPLGGYTF. The chain recombines TRBV7-2 with TRBJ1-2; no reliable D call. The V gene's germline CDR1 is SGHTA and CDR2 FQGNSA. This CDR3 spans 11 amino acids. Trimming stripped 5 bases from V and 8 bases from J, with 9 bases between.